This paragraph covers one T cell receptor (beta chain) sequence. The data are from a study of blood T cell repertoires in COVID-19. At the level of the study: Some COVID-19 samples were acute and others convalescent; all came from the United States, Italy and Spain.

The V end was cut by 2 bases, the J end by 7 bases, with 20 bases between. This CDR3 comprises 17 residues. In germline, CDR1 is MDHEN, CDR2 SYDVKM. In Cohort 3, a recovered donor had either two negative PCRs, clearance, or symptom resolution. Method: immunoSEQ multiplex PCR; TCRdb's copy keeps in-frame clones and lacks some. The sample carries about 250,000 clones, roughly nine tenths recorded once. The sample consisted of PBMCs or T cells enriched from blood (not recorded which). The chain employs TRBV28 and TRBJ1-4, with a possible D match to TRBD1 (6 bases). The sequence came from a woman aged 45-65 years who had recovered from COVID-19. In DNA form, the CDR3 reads TGTGCCAGCAGTTTACTGGGGGGGCCCCTTTCGGGTGAAAAACTGTTTTTT. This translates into CASSLLGGPLSGEKLFF.